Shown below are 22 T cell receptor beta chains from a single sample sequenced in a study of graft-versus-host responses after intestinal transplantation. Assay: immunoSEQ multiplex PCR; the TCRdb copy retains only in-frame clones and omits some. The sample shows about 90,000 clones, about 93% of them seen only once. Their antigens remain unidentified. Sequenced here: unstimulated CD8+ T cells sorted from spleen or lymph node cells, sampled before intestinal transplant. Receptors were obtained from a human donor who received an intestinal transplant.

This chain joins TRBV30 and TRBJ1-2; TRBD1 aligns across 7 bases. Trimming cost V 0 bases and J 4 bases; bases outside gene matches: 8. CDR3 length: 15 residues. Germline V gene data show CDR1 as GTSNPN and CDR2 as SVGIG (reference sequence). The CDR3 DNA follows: TGTGCCTGGAGTGTCCCCCCGGGACAGTTCTATGGCTACACCTTC. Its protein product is CAWSVPPGQFYGYTF.

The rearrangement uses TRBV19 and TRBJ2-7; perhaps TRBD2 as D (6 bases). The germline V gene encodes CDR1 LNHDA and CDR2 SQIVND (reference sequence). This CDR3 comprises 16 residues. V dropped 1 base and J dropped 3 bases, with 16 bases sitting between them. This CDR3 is CASSIGGGKGDYEQYF. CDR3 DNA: TGTGCCAGTAGTATAGGCGGAGGGAAAGGAGACTACGAGCAGTACTTC. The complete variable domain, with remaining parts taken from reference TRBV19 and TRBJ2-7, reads DGGITQSPKYLFRKEGQNVTLSCEQNLNHDAMYWYRQDPGQGLRLIYYSQIVNDFQKGDIAEGYSVSREKKESFPLTVTSAQKNPTAFYLCASSIGGGKGDYEQYFGPGTRLTVT.

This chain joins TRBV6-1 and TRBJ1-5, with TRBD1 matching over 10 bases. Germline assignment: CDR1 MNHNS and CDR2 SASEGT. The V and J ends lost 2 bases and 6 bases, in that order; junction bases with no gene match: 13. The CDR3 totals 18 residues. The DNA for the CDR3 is TGTGCCAGCAGTGAAACTGGGACAGGGGTTCGGGGCGGTCAGCCCCAGCATTTT. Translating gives CASSETGTGVRGGQPQHF.

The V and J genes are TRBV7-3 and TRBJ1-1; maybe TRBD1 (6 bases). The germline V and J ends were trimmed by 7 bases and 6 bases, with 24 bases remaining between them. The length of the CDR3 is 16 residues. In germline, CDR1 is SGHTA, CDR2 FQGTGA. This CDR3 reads CASNPTGGPLWSEAFF. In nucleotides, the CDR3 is TGTGCCAGCAACCCCACGGGGGGGCCTTTGTGGTCTGAAGCTTTCTTT.

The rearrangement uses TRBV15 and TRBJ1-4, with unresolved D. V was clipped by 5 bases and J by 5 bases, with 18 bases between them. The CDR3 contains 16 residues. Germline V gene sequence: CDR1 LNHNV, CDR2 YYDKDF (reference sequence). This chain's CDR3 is CATSRSGLGGNEKLFF. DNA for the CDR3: TGTGCCACCAGCCGATCTGGGTTGGGAGGGAATGAAAAACTGTTTTTT.

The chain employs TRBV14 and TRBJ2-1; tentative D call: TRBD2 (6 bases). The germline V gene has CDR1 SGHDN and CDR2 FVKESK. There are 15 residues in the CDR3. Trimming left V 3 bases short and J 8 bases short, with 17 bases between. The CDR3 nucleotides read TGTGCCAGCAGCCAGACGACTAGAACCATCCATGAGCAGTTCTTC. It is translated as CASSQTTRTIHEQFF.

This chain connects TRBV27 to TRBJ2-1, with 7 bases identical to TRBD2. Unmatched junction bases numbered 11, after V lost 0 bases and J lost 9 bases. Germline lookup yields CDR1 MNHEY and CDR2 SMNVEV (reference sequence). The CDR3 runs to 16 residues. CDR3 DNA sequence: TGTGCCAGCAGTTTATCTATGGGGGGACTACATAGTGAGCAGTTCTTC. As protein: CASSLSMGGLHSEQFF.

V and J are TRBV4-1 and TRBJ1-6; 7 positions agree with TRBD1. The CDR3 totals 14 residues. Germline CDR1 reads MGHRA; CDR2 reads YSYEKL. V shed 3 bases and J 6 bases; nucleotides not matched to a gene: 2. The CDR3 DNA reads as TGCGCCAGCAGCCAGGGACAGAGTAATTCACCCCTCCACTTT. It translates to CASSQGQSNSPLHF.

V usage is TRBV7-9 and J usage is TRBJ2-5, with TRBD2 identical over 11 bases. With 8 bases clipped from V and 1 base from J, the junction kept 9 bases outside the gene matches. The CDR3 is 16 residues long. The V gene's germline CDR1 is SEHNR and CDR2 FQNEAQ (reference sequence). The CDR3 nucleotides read TGTGCCAGCGGTACTAGCGGGAGCCCTACCCAAGAGACCCAGTACTTC. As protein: CASGTSGSPTQETQYF.

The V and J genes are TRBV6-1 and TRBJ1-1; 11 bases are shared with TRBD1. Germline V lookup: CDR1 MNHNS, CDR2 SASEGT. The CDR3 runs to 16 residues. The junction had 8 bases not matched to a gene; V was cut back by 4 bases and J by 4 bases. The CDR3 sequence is CASSALIGQGATEAFF. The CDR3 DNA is TGTGCCAGCAGTGCCTTAATCGGACAGGGGGCCACTGAAGCTTTCTTT.

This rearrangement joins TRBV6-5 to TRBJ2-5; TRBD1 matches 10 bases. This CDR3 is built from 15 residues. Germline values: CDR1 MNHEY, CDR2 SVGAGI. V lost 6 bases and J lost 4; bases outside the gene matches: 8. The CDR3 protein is CASRQTGTGAETQYF. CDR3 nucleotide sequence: TGTGCCAGCAGACAGACCGGGACAGGGGCAGAGACCCAGTACTTC.

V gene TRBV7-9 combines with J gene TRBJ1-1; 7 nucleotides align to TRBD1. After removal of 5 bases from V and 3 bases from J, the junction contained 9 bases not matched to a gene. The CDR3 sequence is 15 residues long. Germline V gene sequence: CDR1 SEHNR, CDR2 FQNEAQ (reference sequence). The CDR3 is CASSQTGSSYTEAFF. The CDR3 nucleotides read TGTGCCAGCAGCCAGACAGGGTCTAGTTACACTGAAGCTTTCTTT.

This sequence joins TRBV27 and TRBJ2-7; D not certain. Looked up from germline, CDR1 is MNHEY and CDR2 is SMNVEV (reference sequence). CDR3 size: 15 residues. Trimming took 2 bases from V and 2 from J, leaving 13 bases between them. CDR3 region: CASSLLAEETYEQYF. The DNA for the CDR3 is TGTGCCAGCAGTTTACTGGCAGAGGAGACCTACGAGCAGTACTTC.

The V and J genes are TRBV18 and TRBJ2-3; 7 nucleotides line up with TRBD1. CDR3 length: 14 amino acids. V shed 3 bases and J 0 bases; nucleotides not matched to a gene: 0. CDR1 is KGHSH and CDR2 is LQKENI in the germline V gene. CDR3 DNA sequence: TGTGCCAGCTCACCGACAGGGAGCACAGATACGCAGTATTTT. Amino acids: CASSPTGSTDTQYF.

CDR3 loop: CASSLSGVFGTAYNEQFF. For the CDR3, the DNA is TGTGCCAGCAGCTTGTCTGGTGTCTTCGGGACAGCGTACAATGAGCAGTTCTTC. This chain connects TRBV5-4 to TRBJ2-1; 7 nucleotides align to TRBD1. The CDR3 is made up of 18 amino acids. CDR1 is SGHNT and CDR2 is YYREEE in the germline V gene (reference sequence). J was trimmed by 4 bases and V by 1 base; bases with no gene match: 14.

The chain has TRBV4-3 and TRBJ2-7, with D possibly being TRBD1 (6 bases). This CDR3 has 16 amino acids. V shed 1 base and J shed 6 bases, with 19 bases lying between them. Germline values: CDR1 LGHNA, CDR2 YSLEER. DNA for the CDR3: TGCGCCAGCAGCCAAGGTTCCCGGGACACACATCCCGAGCAGTACTTC. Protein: CASSQGSRDTHPEQYF.

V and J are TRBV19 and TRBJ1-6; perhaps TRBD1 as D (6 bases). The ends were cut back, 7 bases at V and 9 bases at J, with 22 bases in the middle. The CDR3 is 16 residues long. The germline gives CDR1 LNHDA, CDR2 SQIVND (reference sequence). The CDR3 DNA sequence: TGTGCCAGTACCCCGAAGCCCTTGGACAGCATTTCACCCCTCCACTTT. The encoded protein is CASTPKPLDSISPLHF.

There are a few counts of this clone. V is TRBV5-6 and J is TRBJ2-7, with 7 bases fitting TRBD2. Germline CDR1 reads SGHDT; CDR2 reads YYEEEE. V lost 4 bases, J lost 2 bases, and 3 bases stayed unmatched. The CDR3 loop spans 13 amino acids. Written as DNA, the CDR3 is TGTGCCAGCAGCCCGGGAGGCCCCTACGAGCAGTACTTC. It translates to CASSPGGPYEQYF.

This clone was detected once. The chain's CDR3 is CASSDAAGLAIRTDTQYF. CDR3 DNA sequence: TGTGCCAGCAGCGACGCCGCGGGACTAGCGATTCGCACAGATACGCAGTATTTT. The chain couples TRBV9 to TRBJ2-3, with TRBD2 matching 10 bases. Per germline, CDR1 SGDLS and CDR2 YYNGEE. This CDR3 is built from 18 residues. Trimming removed 3 bases from V and 1 base from J; junction bases left unmatched: 11. The full variable domain, completed using reference TRBV9 and TRBJ2-3, is DSGVTQTPKHLITATGQRVTLRCSPRSGDLSVYWYQQSLDQGLQFLIQYYNGEERAKGNILERFSAQQFPDLHSELNLSSLELGDSALYFCASSDAAGLAIRTDTQYFGPGTRLTVL.

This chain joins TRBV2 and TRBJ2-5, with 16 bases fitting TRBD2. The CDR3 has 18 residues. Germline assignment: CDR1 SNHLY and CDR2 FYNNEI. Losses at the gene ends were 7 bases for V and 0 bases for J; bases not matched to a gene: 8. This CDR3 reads CASNPGLAGGPNQETQYF. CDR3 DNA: TGTGCCAGCAACCCGGGACTAGCGGGAGGGCCAAACCAAGAGACCCAGTACTTC.

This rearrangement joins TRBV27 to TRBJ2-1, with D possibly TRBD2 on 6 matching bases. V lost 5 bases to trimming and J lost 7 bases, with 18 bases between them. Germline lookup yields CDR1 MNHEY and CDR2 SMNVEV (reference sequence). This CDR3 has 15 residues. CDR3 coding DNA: TGTGCCAGCAGTCCCCGTGGAGGGCCTCAGAATGAGCAGTTCTTC. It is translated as CASSPRGGPQNEQFF.

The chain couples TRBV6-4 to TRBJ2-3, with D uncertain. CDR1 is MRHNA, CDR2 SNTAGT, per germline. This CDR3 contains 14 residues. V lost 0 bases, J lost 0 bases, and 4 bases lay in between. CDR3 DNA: TGTGCCAGCAGTGACTCCCCGAGCACAGATACGCAGTATTTT. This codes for CASSDSPSTDTQYF.